The sequence of this T cell receptor (beta chain) was determined in a study of OX40 agonist ivuxolimab in advanced cancers. Study summary: Three individuals attained partial responses, comprising one hepatocellular carcinoma case and two cutaneous melanoma cases.

V lost 1 base to trimming and J lost 4 bases, with 14 bases between them. Germline values: CDR1 MGHRA, CDR2 YSYEKL. The CDR3 is made up of 16 amino acids. Sequencing was performed with immunoSEQ multiplex PCR; in TCRdb, only in-frame clones are kept and a portion is missing. The table lists roughly 80,000 clones, approximately 95% of them singletons, with 0.32% in the top ten. This clone was seen once. This clonotype was obtained from an adult with an advanced solid tumor such as melanoma, head and neck, liver or kidney cancer. The source was CD4+ or CD8+ T cells sorted from blood, collected in a trial of the OX40 agonist ivuxolimab. V and J are TRBV4-1 and TRBJ1-5; D is perhaps TRBD1 (6 bases). The CDR3 DNA follows: TGCGCCAGCAGCCAAGGGGGCACAGGGTGGAATCAGCCCCAGCATTTT. Protein: CASSQGGTGWNQPQHF.